These T cell receptor beta chains were read from a single sample in a study of CD8 T cells in Susac syndrome. TCRdb called the immunoSEQ multiplex PCR reads again in MiXCR, with one record for every CDR3 protein. This sample has roughly 200,000 distinct CDR3 sequences, with roughly nine tenths found just once. Sequencing was carried out using CD4+ T cells from PBMCs. These TCRs come from a human donor with Susac syndrome. The CDR3 runs from the conserved cysteine through the conserved F or W. Each record gives: J gene, V gene, CDR3 protein.

>TRBJ1-2|TRBV28
CASTISGGENGYTF
>TRBJ1-5|TRBV6-1
CASSAASGIQPQHF
>TRBJ2-7|TRBV20-1
CSARAGTAEYEQYF
>TRBJ1-1|TRBV14
CASSRAFF
>TRBJ1-2|TRBV6-1
CASSEGMQVPYGYTF
>TRBJ2-3|TRBV30
CAWRISKWDTQYF
>TRBJ2-3|TRBV11-3
CASRDSSIDRRTDTQYF
>TRBJ2-1|TRBV10-3
CATEPGQGVHNEQFF
>TRBJ2-2|TRBV3-1
CASSQDRAGELFF
>TRBJ2-3|TRBV20-1
CSAPPGSGDTQYF
>TRBJ2-3|TRBV20-1
CSARVPGGGDTQYF
>TRBJ2-1|TRBV14
CASSQGPVQFF
>TRBJ2-1|TRBV9
CASSETGSSYNEQFF
>TRBJ2-7|TRBV2
CASSEMTYEQYF
>TRBJ2-1|TRBV7-3
CASSLLPGGPNYNEQFF
>TRBJ2-2|TRBV18
CASSPPSGGSNTGELFF
>TRBJ2-2|TRBV5-6
CASSRLAGSTNTGELFF
>TRBJ2-1|TRBV24-1
CATSGRTGSGDLEQFF
>TRBJ2-3|TRBV28
CASSLIGTQYF
>TRBJ2-1|TRBV29-1
CRGRGFEQFF
>TRBJ2-1|TRBV7-9
CASSRTSGGLRYNEQFF
>TRBJ2-6|TRBV9
CASSRRPSSGANVLTF